These T cell receptor beta chains were read from a single sample in a study of CD4 T cells in relation to SARS-CoV-2 and coronaviruses. Assay: immunoSEQ multiplex PCR; the TCRdb copy retains only in-frame clones and omits some. The table lists tens of thousands of clones, about 91% of them singletons. The sample consisted of naive CD4+ T cells from PBMCs. These TCRs come from an adult with COVID-19. Both conserved end residues are part of each CDR3. D genes are given only for firm matches. Rows may omit the clone size; those that give it use once, few, many or a size class.

clone_size d_call j_call v_call cdr3_aa cdr3_nt
. . TRBJ2-2 TRBV7-2 CASSLLNRANTGELFF TGTGCCAGCAGCTTATTGAACAGGGCGAACACCGGGGAGCTGTTTTTT
. . TRBJ1-5 TRBV2 CASSEGTYGQPQHF TGTGCCAGCAGTGAAGGGACATACGGTCAGCCCCAGCATTTT
. . TRBJ1-4 TRBV18 CASSPGVNEKLFF TGTGCCAGCTCACCAGGAGTGAATGAAAAACTGTTTTTT
. . TRBJ1-2 TRBV28 CASLRGPIYGYTF TGTGCCAGTCTCCGGGGGCCCATTTATGGCTACACCTTC
. TRBD1 TRBJ2-7 TRBV11-3 CASSLGTEPSYEQYF TGTGCCAGCAGCCTCGGGACAGAACCCTCCTACGAGCAGTACTTC
. TRBD2 TRBJ2-1 TRBV6-2/TRBV6-3 CASSKKRRLAGGSSYNEQFF TGTGCCAGCAGTAAAAAAAGGAGACTAGCGGGAGGTAGCTCCTACAATGAGCAGTTCTTC
. . TRBJ2-7 TRBV28 CASMDAIFEQYF TGTGCCAGCATGGACGCCATTTTTGAGCAGTACTTC
. TRBD2 TRBJ2-3 TRBV19 CASSRTPSGSKTDTQYF TGTGCCAGTAGTAGGACCCCCAGCGGGAGCAAAACAGATACGCAGTATTTT
few . TRBJ1-2 TRBV28 CAIHGGAPNYGYTF TGTGCCATCCACGGGGGTGCTCCTAACTATGGCTACACCTTC
. . TRBJ2-3 TRBV3-1/TRBV3-2 CASSQGLSSTDTQYF TGTGCCAGCAGCCAAGGGCTATCTAGCACAGATACGCAGTATTTT
. TRBD1 TRBJ2-7 TRBV28 CASSQMTGKYF TGTGCCAGCAGCCAGATGACAGGGAAGTACTTC
. . TRBJ2-1 TRBV3-1/TRBV3-2 CASSQDYPIAASYNEQFF TGTGCCAGCAGCCAAGATTACCCCATAGCGGCCTCCTACAATGAGCAGTTCTTC
few . TRBJ2-1 TRBV9 CASSELVGPYNEQFF TGTGCCAGCAGCGAGTTGGTTGGGCCCTACAATGAGCAGTTCTTC
. . TRBJ2-2 TRBV18 CASSPVNTGELFF TGTGCCAGCTCACCAGTGAACACCGGGGAGCTGTTTTTT
once TRBD2 TRBJ2-5 TRBV29-1 CSASGAQETQYF TGCAGCGCTAGCGGGGCCCAAGAGACCCAGTACTTC
once . TRBJ1-1 TRBV18 CASSPTVRTEAFF TGTGCCAGCTCCCCCACGGTTAGAACTGAAGCTTTCTTT
. . TRBJ2-7 TRBV18 CASSPLAQNYEQYF TGTGCCAGCTCACCACTTGCACAGAACTACGAGCAGTACTTC
. TRBD1 TRBJ2-7 TRBV19 CASSPSRGQGLAEQYF TGTGCCAGTAGTCCCTCCAGGGGACAGGGTCTGGCAGAGCAGTACTTC
few . TRBJ2-2 TRBV6-5 CASSYEGTGELFF TGTGCCAGCAGTTATGAGGGGACCGGGGAGCTGTTTTTT
once TRBD2 TRBJ2-7 TRBV28 CASSFGGRAGEQYF TGTGCCAGCAGTTTTGGCGGGAGGGCGGGAGAGCAGTACTTC
. TRBD1 TRBJ1-6 TRBV9 CASSVEQGADSPLHF TGTGCCAGCAGCGTAGAACAGGGGGCTGATTCACCCCTCCACTTT
. TRBD1 TRBJ2-1 TRBV29-1 CSVRQGGDNEQFF TGCAGCGTGCGACAGGGGGGAGACAATGAGCAGTTCTTC
. . TRBJ2-5 TRBV7-8 CASSLVLALETQYF TGTGCCAGCAGCTTAGTGCTAGCTTTGGAGACCCAGTACTTC
once . TRBJ2-1 TRBV10-3 CAISACAACEQFF TGTGCCATCAGTGCGTGTGCAGCTTGTGAGCAGTTCTTC
. TRBD2 TRBJ2-5 TRBV9 CASSVGTGGIQETQYF TGTGCCAGCAGCGTAGGGACGGGAGGCATCCAAGAGACCCAGTACTTC
once TRBD1 TRBJ1-2 TRBV28 CASRDRGRGDYGYTF TGTGCCAGCCGGGACAGGGGAAGAGGAGACTATGGCTACACCTTC
. TRBD1 TRBJ2-1 TRBV9 CASSGQDRGFNEQFF TGTGCCAGCAGCGGCCAGGACAGGGGGTTTAATGAGCAGTTCTTC
. TRBD1 TRBJ1-1 TRBV19 CASSRDRGRTIKAFF TGTGCCAGTAGCCGTGACAGGGGCCGGACTATTAAAGCTTTCTTT
. . TRBJ1-6 TRBV7-8 CASSRRGSPGAPSNSPLHF TGTGCCAGCAGCCGCAGAGGTTCCCCGGGGGCGCCGTCTAATTCACCCCTCCACTTT
. . TRBJ2-1 TRBV5-4 CASSFRAEQFF TGTGCCAGCAGCTTTAGGGCTGAGCAGTTCTTC